The T cell receptor (beta chain) under discussion was sequenced for a study of identical twins. The study's findings and limits: Alpha sequences out of frame and shared by twins had excess low generation probability. Out-of-frame beta sequences exhibited a weaker degree of excess twin sharing.

With regard to this clonotype: Its target is not known.

TCRdb re-called the 5' RACE reads with MiXCR, one entry per CDR3 protein. Seen here are hundreds of thousands of distinct CDR3 sequences, 18% observed once, and the top ten hold 13%. V was pared by 8 bases and J by 2 bases, with 26 bases between. The CDR3 runs 17 residues. Germline values: CDR1 SQVTM, CDR2 ANQGSEA. These data are also associated with another study on T cells expressing NK-cell markers. This second study notes: There were seven HCMV-seropositive donors and one seronegative donor among the eight sequenced.

V gene TRBV29-1 combines with J gene TRBJ2-3, with D perhaps being TRBD1 or TRBD2 (6 bases each). The receptor comes from a woman younger than 35 in good health. Sequencing was carried out using PBMCs. CDR3 loop: CSSATARGQTLTDTQYF. CDR3 sequence (DNA): TGCAGCTCCGCGACCGCTCGGGGGCAGACACTCACAGATACGCAGTATTTT.